Below, one TCR beta chain is given with its context. No antigen is known for it. The data belong to a study of T cells in Graves' hyperthyroidism and ophthalmopathy. Findings and limits, study-wide: Blood also held most thyroid clonotypes expanded beyond 0.001.

For ophthalmopathy patients, the Clinical Activity Score was at least 3 and the NOSPECS grade at least 4; duration was under 3 months. The PBMCs had their origin in more than 9.5 ml of fresh peripheral blood. CDR1 and CDR2 from the germline V gene are SQVTM and ANQGSEA. Trimming removed 4 bases at V and 5 bases at J, with 16 bases between. The CDR3 spans 14 residues. The CDR3 regions of TCR beta were amplified from RNA transcripts. The HTBI set primed first-round TCR CDR3 RT-PCR. TCRdb reprocessed the multiplex PCR reads via MiXCR and lists one record per CDR3 protein. The repertoire has 560,000 or so distinct CDR3 sequences, 15% to 20% of them found once; the top ten carry about half.

The TCR was taken from a man aged 35-49 years with Graves' ophthalmopathy. The source material was blood. This chain joins TRBV29-1 and TRBJ2-3, with D possibly TRBD2 on 7 matching bases. The CDR3 nucleotides read TGCAGCGTTGTCGGTGGGGGGGCAGTAGATACGCAGTATTTT. Its protein product is CSVVGGGAVDTQYF.